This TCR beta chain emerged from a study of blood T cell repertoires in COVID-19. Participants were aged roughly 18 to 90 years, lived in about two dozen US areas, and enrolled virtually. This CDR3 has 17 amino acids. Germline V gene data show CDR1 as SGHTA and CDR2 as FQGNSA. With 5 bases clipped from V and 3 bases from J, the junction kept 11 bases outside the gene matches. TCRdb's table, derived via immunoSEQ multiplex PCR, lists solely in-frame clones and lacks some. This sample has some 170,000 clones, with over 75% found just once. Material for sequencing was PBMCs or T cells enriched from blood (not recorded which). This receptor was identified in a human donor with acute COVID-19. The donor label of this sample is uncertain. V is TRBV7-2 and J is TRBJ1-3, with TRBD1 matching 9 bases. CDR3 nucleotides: TGTGCCAGCAGCGTTTCGAGTTGGGGACAGGGTGGAAACACCATATATTTT. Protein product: CASSVSSWGQGGNTIYF.